The 11 T cell receptor beta chains given below trace back to one sample, sequenced in a study of shared clonotypes between healthy human individuals. Data came from immunoSEQ multiplex PCR; TCRdb stores just in-frame clones and leaves some out. The data show over a million clones, roughly 75% seen once. Sequenced input: memory CD4+ T cells sorted from blood. Subset reported: CD45RA-negative fraction. The source of these receptors is a man aged 18 to 35 in good health.

This clone appeared a few times. In the same sample, other DNA sequences code for this CDR3. The chain recombines TRBV11-2 with TRBJ1-5; a possible D gene is TRBD1 (6 bases). The V and J ends lost 1 base and 2 bases respectively, with 9 bases between them. From germline, CDR1 is SGHAT and CDR2 FQNNGV. The CDR3 extends over 15 amino acids. The DNA of the CDR3 is TGTGCCAGCAGCTTAGGGGGGGCGGGCAATCAGCCCCAGCATTTT. It specifies CASSLGGAGNQPQHF.

V usage is TRBV18 and J usage is TRBJ2-7; no firm D call. The CDR3 contains 13 residues. The V gene lost 2 bases and the J gene lost 3 bases, with 8 bases spanning the gap. Germline V gives CDR1 KGHSH, CDR2 LQKENI. The CDR3: CASSPSGIYEQYF. For the CDR3, the DNA is TGTGCCAGCTCACCATCCGGAATCTACGAGCAGTACTTC.

This clone has a single count. This sample also contains other DNA sequences that code for the same CDR3. The chain is built from TRBV5-5 and TRBJ2-1; TRBD2 aligns across 12 bases. CDR3 length: 15 residues. Trimming cost V 4 bases and J 4 bases; bases outside gene matches: 3. In germline, CDR1 is SGHKS, CDR2 YYEKEE (reference sequence). The DNA of the CDR3 is TGTGCCAGCAGCCTCGGACTAGCGGGGTACAATGAGCAGTTCTTC. Residues: CASSLGLAGYNEQFF.

A remark on this clone: The same CDR3 arises from other DNA sequences in this sample as well. The V call is TRBV5-6, the J call TRBJ2-2, with D unclear. V shed 1 base and J shed 6 bases, with 4 bases lying between them. The germline CDR1 and CDR2 sequences are SGHDT and YYEEEE. The CDR3 loop spans 12 amino acids. This CDR3 reads CASSLSAGELFF. The CDR3 nucleotides read TGTGCCAGCAGCTTGTCCGCCGGGGAGCTGTTTTTT. Using reference TRBV5-6 and TRBJ2-2 for the parts outside the CDR3, the full variable domain is DAGVTQSPTHLIKTRGQQVTLRCSPKSGHDTVSWYQQALGQGPQFIFQYYEEEERQRGNFPDRFSGHQFPNYSSELNVNALLLGDSALYLCASSLSAGELFFGEGSRLTVL.

Comments on this clone: At the DNA level, this CDR3 is encoded by other sequences in the same sample as well. The V call is TRBV5-4, the J call TRBJ2-7; D is possibly TRBD2 (5 bases). Germline CDR1 and CDR2: SGHNT and YYREEE (reference sequence). The V end lost 0 bases, the J end lost 4 bases, and 8 bases lay between the germline ends. The CDR3 is 13 residues long. CDR3 nucleotide sequence: TGTGCCAGCAGCTTGGATCCGGGATACGAGCAGTACTTC. This encodes CASSLDPGYEQYF.

This chain joins TRBV7-9 and TRBJ1-3; the D gene is possibly TRBD1 (5 bases). Germline CDR1 reads SEHNR; CDR2 reads FQNEAQ (reference sequence). With 0 bases removed from V and 0 bases from J, the gap between germline ends came to 9 bases. This CDR3 is built from 16 residues. CDR3 residues: CASSLAQGTSGNTIYF. The CDR3 DNA reads as TGTGCCAGCAGCTTAGCGCAAGGGACCTCTGGAAACACCATATATTTT.

V gene TRBV19 combines with J gene TRBJ2-1; D remains unclear. The CDR3 extends over 16 amino acids. Trimming took off 3 bases at V and 4 bases at J, with 16 bases between the two ends. The germline V gene has CDR1 LNHDA and CDR2 SQIVND (reference sequence). The CDR3 DNA sequence: TGTGCCAGTAGTATGCCCGCAACAGTAGGGTACAATGAGCAGTTCTTC. Protein product: CASSMPATVGYNEQFF.

The V and J genes are TRBV27 and TRBJ1-2, with TRBD1 identical over 7 bases. CDR1 and CDR2 from the germline V gene are MNHEY and SMNVEV (reference sequence). The trim removed 3 bases at V and 6 bases at J, leaving 4 bases unmatched. The CDR3 runs 13 residues. CDR3 in DNA: TGTGCCAGCAGTTTGGACAGGACCCATGGCTACACCTTC. It translates to CASSLDRTHGYTF.

With respect to this clone: Other DNA variants within this sample encode the same CDR3. The rearrangement uses TRBV10-3 and TRBJ2-5, with D hard to call. The V gene's germline CDR1 is ENHRY and CDR2 SYGVKD. Between the trimmed V and J ends, which lost 3 bases and 1 base, there was a span of 3 bases. The CDR3 consists of 12 residues. In DNA form, the CDR3 reads TGTGCCATCAGTGAAACCCAAGAGACCCAGTACTTC. This codes for CAISETQETQYF.

This clone was recorded many times. V usage is TRBV6-6 and J usage is TRBJ2-7; D is possibly TRBD1 (6 bases). The CDR3 is 14 amino acids. The germline V and J ends were trimmed by 6 bases and 6 bases, with 18 bases remaining between them. The germline V gene encodes CDR1 MNHNY and CDR2 SVGAGI (reference sequence). The CDR3 DNA follows: TGTGCCAGCAGCGACTCGACAGGAACGGGCGAGCAGTACTTC. Protein: CASSDSTGTGEQYF.

The chain is built from TRBV19 and TRBJ2-1; 11 bases agree with TRBD1. The CDR3 is made up of 15 amino acids. Germline loops: CDR1 LNHDA, CDR2 SQIVND (reference sequence). The ends lost 4 bases at V and 6 bases at J; junction bases unmatched: 5. CDR3 residues: CASSSWTGGLNEQFF. Here the CDR3 DNA reads TGTGCCAGTAGTAGTTGGACAGGGGGCCTCAATGAGCAGTTCTTC.